The TCR beta chain under discussion was sequenced for a study of tumour-infiltrating T cells in Burkitt lymphoma. Study overall: The Burkitt lymphoma cohort spanned all epidemiological subtypes. Repertoire clonality predicted overall and progression-free survival.

Assay used: immunoSEQ multiplex PCR; TCRdb lists only in-frame clones, some missing. The table includes around 45,000 clones, around 32% detected once. This clone has only a few counts. Its antigen is not known. Study-wide results and limits: Several public clonotypes recurred in numerous Burkitt lymphoma patients.

CDR1 and CDR2 from the germline V gene are LNHDA and SQIVND (reference sequence). The V gene lost 7 bases and the J gene lost 12 bases, with 13 bases spanning the gap. This CDR3 spans 12 amino acids. The receptor comes from a human donor with Burkitt lymphoma. The specimen was tumor tissue. V and J are TRBV19 and TRBJ1-6; a possible D gene is TRBD1 (6 bases). CDR3 DNA: TGTGCCAGTAAGGTTAGAGGGGGACCCCTCCACTTT. It is translated as CASKVRGGPLHF.